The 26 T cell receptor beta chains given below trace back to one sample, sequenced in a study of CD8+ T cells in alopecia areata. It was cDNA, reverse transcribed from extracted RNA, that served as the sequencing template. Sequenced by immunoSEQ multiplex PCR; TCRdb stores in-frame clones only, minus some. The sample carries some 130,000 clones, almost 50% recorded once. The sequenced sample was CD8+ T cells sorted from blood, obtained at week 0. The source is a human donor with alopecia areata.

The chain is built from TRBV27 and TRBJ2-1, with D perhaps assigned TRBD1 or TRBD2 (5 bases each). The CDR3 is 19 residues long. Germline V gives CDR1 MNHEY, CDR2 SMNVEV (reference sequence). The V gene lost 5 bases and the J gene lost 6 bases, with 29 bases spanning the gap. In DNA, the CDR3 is TGTGCCAGCAGTCTGTATCACCGCTATATGGGGGTAGGGCGCAATGAGCAGTTCTTC. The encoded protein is CASSLYHRYMGVGRNEQFF.

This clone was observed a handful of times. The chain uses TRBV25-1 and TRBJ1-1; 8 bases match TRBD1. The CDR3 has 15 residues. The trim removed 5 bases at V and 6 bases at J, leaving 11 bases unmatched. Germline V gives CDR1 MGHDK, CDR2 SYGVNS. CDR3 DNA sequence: TGTGCCAGCAGTCCACGGACAGGGAGGAGGGCTGAAGCTTTCTTT. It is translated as CASSPRTGRRAEAFF.

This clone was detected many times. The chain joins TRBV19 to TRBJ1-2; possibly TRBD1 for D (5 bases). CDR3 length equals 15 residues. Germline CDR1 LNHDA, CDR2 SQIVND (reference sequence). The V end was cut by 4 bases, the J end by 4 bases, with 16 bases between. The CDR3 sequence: CASSTKDIAVYGYTF. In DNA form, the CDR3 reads TGTGCCAGTAGTACGAAGGACATAGCCGTCTATGGCTACACCTTC.

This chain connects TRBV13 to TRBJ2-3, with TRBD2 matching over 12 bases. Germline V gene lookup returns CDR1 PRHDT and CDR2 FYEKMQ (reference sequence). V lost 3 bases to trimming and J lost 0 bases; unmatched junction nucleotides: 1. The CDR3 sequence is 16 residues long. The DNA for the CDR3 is TGTGCCAGCAGCTTGGGACTAGCGGGTAGCACAGATACGCAGTATTTT. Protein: CASSLGLAGSTDTQYF.

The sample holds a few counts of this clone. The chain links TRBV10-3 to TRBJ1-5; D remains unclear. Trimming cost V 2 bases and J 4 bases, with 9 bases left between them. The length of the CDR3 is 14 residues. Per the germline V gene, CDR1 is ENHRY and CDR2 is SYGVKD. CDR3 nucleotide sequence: TGTGCCATCAGTGAGGGACGGCAAAATCAGCCCCAGCATTTT. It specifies CAISEGRQNQPQHF.

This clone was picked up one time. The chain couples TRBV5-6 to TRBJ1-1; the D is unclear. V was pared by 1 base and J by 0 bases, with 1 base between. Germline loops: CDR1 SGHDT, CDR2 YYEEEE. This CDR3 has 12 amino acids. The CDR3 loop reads CASSLMNTEAFF. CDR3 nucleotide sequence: TGTGCCAGCAGCTTGATGAACACTGAAGCTTTCTTT.

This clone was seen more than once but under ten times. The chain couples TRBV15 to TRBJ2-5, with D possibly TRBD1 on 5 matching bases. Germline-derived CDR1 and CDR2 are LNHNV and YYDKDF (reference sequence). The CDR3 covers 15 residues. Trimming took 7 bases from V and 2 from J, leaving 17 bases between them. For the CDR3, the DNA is TGTGCCACCACACAGGATCCCGGGTTTCAAGAGACCCAGTACTTC. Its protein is CATTQDPGFQETQYF.

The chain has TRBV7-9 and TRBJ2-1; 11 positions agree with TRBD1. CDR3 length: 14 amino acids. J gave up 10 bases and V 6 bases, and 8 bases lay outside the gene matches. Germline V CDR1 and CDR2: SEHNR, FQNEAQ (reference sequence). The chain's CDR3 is CASSPRTGGHEQFF. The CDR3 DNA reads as TGTGCCAGCAGTCCTAGGACAGGGGGCCACGAGCAGTTCTTC.

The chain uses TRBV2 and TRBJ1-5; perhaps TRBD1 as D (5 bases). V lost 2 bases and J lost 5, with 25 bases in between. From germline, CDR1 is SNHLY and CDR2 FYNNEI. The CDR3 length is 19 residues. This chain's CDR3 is CASSELRGPGKRAHQPQHF. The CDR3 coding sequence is TGTGCCAGCAGTGAACTGCGGGGACCTGGGAAGAGGGCCCATCAGCCCCAGCATTTT.

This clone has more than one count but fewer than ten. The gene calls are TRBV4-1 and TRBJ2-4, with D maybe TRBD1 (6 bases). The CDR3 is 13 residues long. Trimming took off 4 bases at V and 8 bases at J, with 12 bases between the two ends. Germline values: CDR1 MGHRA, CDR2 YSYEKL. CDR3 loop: CASSLNSGDIQYF. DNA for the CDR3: TGCGCCAGCAGCCTAAATTCAGGGGACATTCAGTACTTC.

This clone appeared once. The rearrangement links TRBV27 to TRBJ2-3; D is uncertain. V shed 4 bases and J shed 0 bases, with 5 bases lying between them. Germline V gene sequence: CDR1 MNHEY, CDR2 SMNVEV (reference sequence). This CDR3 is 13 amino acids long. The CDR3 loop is CASSSHSTDTQYF. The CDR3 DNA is TGTGCCAGCAGTTCCCACAGCACAGATACGCAGTATTTT.

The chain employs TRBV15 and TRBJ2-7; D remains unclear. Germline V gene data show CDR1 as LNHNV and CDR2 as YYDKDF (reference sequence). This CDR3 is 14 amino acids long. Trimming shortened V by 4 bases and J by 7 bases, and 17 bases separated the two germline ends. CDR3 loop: CATSIGPESVEQYF. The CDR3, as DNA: TGTGCCACCAGCATAGGACCTGAGTCTGTGGAGCAGTACTTC.

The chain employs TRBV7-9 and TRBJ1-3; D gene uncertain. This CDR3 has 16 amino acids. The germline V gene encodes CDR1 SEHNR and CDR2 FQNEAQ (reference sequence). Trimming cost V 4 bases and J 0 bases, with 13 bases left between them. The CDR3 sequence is CASSSMDWSSGNTIYF. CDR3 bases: TGTGCCAGCAGCTCCATGGACTGGAGCTCTGGAAACACCATATATTTT.

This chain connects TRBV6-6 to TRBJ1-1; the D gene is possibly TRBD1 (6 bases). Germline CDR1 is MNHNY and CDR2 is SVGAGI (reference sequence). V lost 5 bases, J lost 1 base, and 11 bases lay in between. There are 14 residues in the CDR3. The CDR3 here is CASSNLDRNTEAFF. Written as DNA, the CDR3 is TGTGCCAGCAGTAATCTGGACAGGAACACTGAAGCTTTCTTT.

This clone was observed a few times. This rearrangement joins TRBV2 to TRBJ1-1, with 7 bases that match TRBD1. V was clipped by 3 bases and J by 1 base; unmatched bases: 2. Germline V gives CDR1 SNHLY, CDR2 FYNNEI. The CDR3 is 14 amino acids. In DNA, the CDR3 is TGTGCCAGCAGTGACCGGACAGGGAACACTGAAGCTTTCTTT. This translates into CASSDRTGNTEAFF.

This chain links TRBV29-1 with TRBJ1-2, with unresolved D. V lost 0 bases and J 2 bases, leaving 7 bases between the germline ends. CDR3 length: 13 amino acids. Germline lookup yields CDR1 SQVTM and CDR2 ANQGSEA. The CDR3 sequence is CSVEDGRNYGYTF. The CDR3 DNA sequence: TGCAGCGTTGAAGATGGTAGGAACTATGGCTACACCTTC.

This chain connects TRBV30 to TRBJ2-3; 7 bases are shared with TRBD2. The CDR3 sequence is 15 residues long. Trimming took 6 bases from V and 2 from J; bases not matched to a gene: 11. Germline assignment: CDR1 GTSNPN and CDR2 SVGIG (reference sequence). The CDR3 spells CACHAWGGDTDTQYF. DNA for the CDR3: TGTGCCTGCCACGCCTGGGGGGGGGACACAGATACGCAGTATTTT.

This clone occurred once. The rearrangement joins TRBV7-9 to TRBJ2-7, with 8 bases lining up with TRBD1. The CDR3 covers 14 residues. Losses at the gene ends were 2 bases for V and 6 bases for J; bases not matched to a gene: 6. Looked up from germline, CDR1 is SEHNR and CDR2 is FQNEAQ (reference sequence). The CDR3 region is CASSLQDRVSEQYF. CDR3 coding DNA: TGTGCCAGCAGCTTACAGGACAGGGTATCCGAGCAGTACTTC.

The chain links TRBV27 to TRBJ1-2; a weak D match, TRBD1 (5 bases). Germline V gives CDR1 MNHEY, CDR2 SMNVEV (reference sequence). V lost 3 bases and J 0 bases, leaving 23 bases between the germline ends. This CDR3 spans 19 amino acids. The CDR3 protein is CASSFLMDRPGRTNYGYTF. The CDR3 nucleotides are TGTGCCAGCAGTTTTCTGATGGATAGACCGGGACGCACTAACTATGGCTACACCTTC.

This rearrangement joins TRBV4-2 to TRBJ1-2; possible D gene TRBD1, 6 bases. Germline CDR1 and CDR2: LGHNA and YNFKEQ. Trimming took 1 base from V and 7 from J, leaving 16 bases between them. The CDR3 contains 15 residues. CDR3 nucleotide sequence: TGTGCCAGCAGCCAAGCGCAGGCAGGGGAGAGTGGCTACACCTTC. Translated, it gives CASSQAQAGESGYTF.

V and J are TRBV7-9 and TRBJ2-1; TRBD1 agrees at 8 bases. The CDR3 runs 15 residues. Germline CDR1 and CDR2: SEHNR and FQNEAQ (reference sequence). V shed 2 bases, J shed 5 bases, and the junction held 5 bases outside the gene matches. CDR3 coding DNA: TGTGCCAGCAGCTTAACCCAGGGGGCTCACAATGAGCAGTTCTTC. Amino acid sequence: CASSLTQGAHNEQFF.

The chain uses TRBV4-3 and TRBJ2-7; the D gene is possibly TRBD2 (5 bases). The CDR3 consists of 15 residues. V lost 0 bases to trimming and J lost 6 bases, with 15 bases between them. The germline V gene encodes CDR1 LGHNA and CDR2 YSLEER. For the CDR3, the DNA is TGCGCCAGCAGCCAAGATATGGACTCAGGCTCCGAGCAGTACTTC. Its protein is CASSQDMDSGSEQYF.

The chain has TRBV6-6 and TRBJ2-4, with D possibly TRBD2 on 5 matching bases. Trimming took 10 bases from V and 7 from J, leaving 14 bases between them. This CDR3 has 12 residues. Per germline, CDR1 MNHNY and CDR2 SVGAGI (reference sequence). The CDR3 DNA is TGTGCCACCCGGGATCGTAGCAACATTCAGTACTTC. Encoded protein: CATRDRSNIQYF.

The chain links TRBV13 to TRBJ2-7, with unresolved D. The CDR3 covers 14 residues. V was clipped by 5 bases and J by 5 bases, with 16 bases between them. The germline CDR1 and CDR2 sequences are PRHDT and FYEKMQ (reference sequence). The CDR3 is CASSPGRSIHEQYF. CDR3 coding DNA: TGTGCCAGCAGCCCAGGCAGGTCGATCCACGAGCAGTACTTC. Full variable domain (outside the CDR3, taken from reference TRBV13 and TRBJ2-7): AAGVIQSPRHLIKEKRETATLKCYPIPRHDTVYWYQQGPGQDPQFLISFYEKMQSDKGSIPDRFSAQQFSDYHSELNMSSLELGDSALYFCASSPGRSIHEQYFGPGTRLTVT.

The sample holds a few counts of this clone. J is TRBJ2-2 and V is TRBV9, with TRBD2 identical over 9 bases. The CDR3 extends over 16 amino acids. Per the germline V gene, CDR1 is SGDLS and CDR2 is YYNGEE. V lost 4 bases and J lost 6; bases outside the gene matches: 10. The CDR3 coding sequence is TGTGCCAGCAGCACTTCGACTAGCGGTTCGGCCGGGGAGCTGTTTTTT. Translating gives CASSTSTSGSAGELFF.

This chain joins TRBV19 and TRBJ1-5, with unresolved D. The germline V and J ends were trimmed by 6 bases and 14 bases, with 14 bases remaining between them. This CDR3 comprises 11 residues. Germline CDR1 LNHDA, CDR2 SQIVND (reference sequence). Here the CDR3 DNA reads TGTGCCAGTAGCTCGGACCTTACTAAGCATTTT. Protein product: CASSSDLTKHF. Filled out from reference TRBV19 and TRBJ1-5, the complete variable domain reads DGGITQSPKYLFRKEGQNVTLSCEQNLNHDAMYWYRQDPGQGLRLIYYSQIVNDFQKGDIAEGYSVSREKKESFPLTVTSAQKNPTAFYLCASSSDLTKHFGDGTRLSIL.